What follows is one T cell receptor (beta chain) and its context. Germline-derived CDR1 and CDR2 are SGHTA and FQGNSA. The CDR3 covers 14 residues. The ends lost 6 bases at V and 5 bases at J; junction bases unmatched: 5. This sample was included in a study of OX40 agonist ivuxolimab in advanced cancers. Study-wide background: Dose-escalation cases comprised hepatocellular carcinoma, melanoma, renal cell or head and neck cancer.

Sequencing used immunoSEQ multiplex PCR; TCRdb keeps in-frame clones, though not all of them. This sample has 55,000 to 90,000 clones, with 86% found just once. The sequencing used CD4+ or CD8+ T cells sorted from blood, collected in a trial of the OX40 agonist ivuxolimab. The V call is TRBV7-2, the J call TRBJ2-3, with TRBD1 matching over 10 bases. The sequence derives from an adult with an advanced solid tumor such as melanoma, head and neck, liver or kidney cancer. The CDR3 DNA reads as TGTGCCAGCAGGGGGACAGGGGCCGGAGATACGCAGTATTTT. Amino acids: CASRGTGAGDTQYF.